This T cell receptor (beta chain) was sequenced in a study of blood T cell repertoires in COVID-19. Repertoires were generated with immunoSEQ multiplex PCR, while TCRdb's copy carries only in-frame clones and drops some. The sample includes approximately 93,000 clones, approximately 79% of them seen just once. Per the germline V gene, CDR1 is SNHLY and CDR2 is FYNNEI. The CDR3 totals 12 residues. The V segment lost 6 bases and the J segment 8 bases; nucleotides outside the gene matches: 5. The specimen was peripheral blood. This sequence originates from a man aged 65-85 years with COVID-19, enrolled during active disease. This chain links TRBV2 with TRBJ2-3, with 7 bases that match TRBD2. CDR3 residues: CASRGDYLTQYF. CDR3 in DNA: TGTGCCAGCAGGGGGGACTATCTTACGCAGTATTTT.